This T cell receptor beta chain emerged from a study of beta chain features in type 1 diabetes. There are a few counts of this clone. Other DNA sequences in this sample translate to the same CDR3. Investigators reverse transcribed all isolated RNA, so they sequenced expressed TCRB transcripts. Here immunoSEQ multiplex PCR was the method, and the copy in TCRdb shows in-frame clones only, minus some. Of 130,000 to 150,000 clones listed, roughly 50% are singletons. This TCR derives from a man younger than 35 in good health. What was sequenced was Tregs from blood.

The CDR3 region is CASSLGQANYGYTF. The CDR3 bases are TGTGCCAGCAGCTTAGGACAGGCCAACTATGGCTACACCTTC. The chain recombines TRBV7-2 with TRBJ1-2, with a possible D match to TRBD1 (6 bases). V gave up 1 base and J gave up 2 bases, with 8 bases separating them. Germline V gene lookup returns CDR1 SGHTA and CDR2 FQGNSA. The length of the CDR3 is 14 residues.